Below, 25 T cell receptor beta chains from the same sample are listed, as sequenced in a study of cytomegalovirus exposure and HLA in healthy donors. The primer mix had 60 Vbeta and 13 Jbeta primers. Using immunoSEQ multiplex PCR, the repertoire was profiled, and TCRdb retains in-frame clones only, with some absent. Of 150,000 to 200,000 clones listed, roughly four fifths are singletons. Input material: PBMCs. Receptor source: a man aged 40-49 years in good health and CMV-seronegative.

V and J are TRBV6-6 and TRBJ2-7, with 10 bases that match TRBD1. Trimming at V came to 9 bases and at J to 2 bases, leaving 10 bases not matched to a gene. The germline gives CDR1 MNHNY, CDR2 SVGAGI (reference sequence). The CDR3 contains 15 residues. The DNA for the CDR3 is TGTGCCAGTACCGAAGGACAGGGGGGCACCTACGAGCAGTACTTC. Translating it yields CASTEGQGGTYEQYF.

The chain couples TRBV5-1 to TRBJ1-6, with unresolved D. CDR1 and CDR2 from the germline V gene are SGHRS and YFSETQ. V lost 5 bases and J 7 bases, leaving 16 bases between the germline ends. The CDR3 consists of 15 residues. The CDR3 DNA reads TGCGCCAGCAGTTCCGGGGAGGGAGACAATTCACCCCTCCACTTT. It yields the protein CASSSGEGDNSPLHF.

As DNA, the CDR3 is TGTGCCAGCAGCACAGACCGGAACACTGAAGCTTTCTTT. This sequence encodes CASSTDRNTEAFF. The chain has TRBV13 and TRBJ1-1; no definite D call. Germline CDR1 is PRHDT and CDR2 is FYEKMQ (reference sequence). Trimming took 5 bases from V and 1 from J, leaving 8 bases between them. CDR3 length: 13 amino acids.

The rearrangement links TRBV30 to TRBJ2-1; 10 bases map to TRBD2. Per the germline V gene, CDR1 is GTSNPN and CDR2 is SVGIG (reference sequence). The junction had 8 bases not matched to a gene; V was cut back by 7 bases and J by 2 bases. The CDR3 runs 15 residues. In DNA, the CDR3 is TGTGCCTCGACCCGACTAGCGGGTGCCTACAATGAGCAGTTCTTC. The encoded protein is CASTRLAGAYNEQFF.

This chain joins TRBV6-1 and TRBJ2-7; D perhaps matches TRBD1 (8 bases). CDR3 length equals 12 residues. The germline V gene has CDR1 MNHNS and CDR2 SASEGT. Trimming took off 8 bases at V and 7 bases at J, with 15 bases between the two ends. The CDR3 region has the DNA TGTGCCAGCTCGAACAGGGGGGGAGAGCAGTACGTC. This translates into CASSNRGGEQYV.

This chain uses TRBV6-5 with TRBJ2-7, with 11 nucleotides matching TRBD1. Germline CDR1 and CDR2: MNHEY and SVGAGI. With 4 bases clipped from V and 3 bases from J, the junction kept 5 bases outside the gene matches. The CDR3 runs to 15 residues. In DNA form, the CDR3 reads TGTGCCAGCAGTTTAGCCGGGACAGGGGGCTACGAGCAGTACGTC. It codes for CASSLAGTGGYEQYV.

V gene TRBV25-1 combines with J gene TRBJ2-2; no reliable D call. The CDR3 is made up of 13 amino acids. V lost 6 bases and J 1 base, leaving 6 bases between the germline ends. The germline V gene encodes CDR1 MGHDK and CDR2 SYGVNS. CDR3 amino acids: CASSAGNTGELFF. CDR3 sequence (DNA): TGTGCCAGCAGCGCAGGGAACACCGGGGAGCTGTTTTTT.

This clone has only one observation. The chain is built from TRBV6-1 and TRBJ2-3; TRBD1 matches 7 bases. CDR3 length: 14 amino acids. The J segment lost 1 base and the V segment lost 6 bases, leaving 4 bases of the junction unmatched. Germline V gene data show CDR1 as MNHNS and CDR2 as SASEGT. This CDR3 is CASRDDRGTDTQYF. CDR3 coding DNA: TGTGCCAGCAGGGACGACAGGGGCACAGATACGCAGTATTTT.

J is TRBJ1-1 and V is TRBV12-5, with a possible D match to TRBD1 (6 bases). This CDR3 has 15 amino acids. Trimming left V 6 bases short and J 4 bases short, with 18 bases between. Germline CDR1 LGHNT, CDR2 FRNRAP. As DNA, the CDR3 is TGTGCTAGTGGCCCTTCCCAGGGGCAGAGCACTGAAGCTTTCTTT. Encoded protein: CASGPSQGQSTEAFF.

The J gene is TRBJ2-7, the V gene TRBV7-9, with 8 bases identical to TRBD2. Germline V gene lookup returns CDR1 SEHNR and CDR2 FQNEAQ (reference sequence). V lost 3 bases to trimming and J lost 7 bases; unmatched junction nucleotides: 8. The CDR3 has 14 residues. This chain's CDR3 is CASSFGAIAGEQYF. DNA for the CDR3: TGTGCCAGCAGCTTCGGGGCCATAGCGGGAGAGCAGTACTTC.

V and J are TRBV10-2 and TRBJ2-5; D gene uncertain. Near its end, the DNA agrees better with TRBJ2-7, so the J call may be wrong. The CDR3 covers 13 residues. CDR1 WSHSY and CDR2 SAAADI come from the germline V gene. The CDR3 is CASMGQSSYEQYF. The CDR3 DNA reads TGCGCCAGCATGGGCCAGAGCTCCTACGAGCAGTACTTC.

In this sample, this clone turned up a few times. DNA for the CDR3: TGCAGCGGTGGGGGAGGAGGCACTGAAGCTTTCTTT. Its translation: CSGGGGGTEAFF. The chain employs TRBV29-1 and TRBJ1-1, with D possibly matching TRBD1 (5 bases). The germline V gene has CDR1 SQVTM and CDR2 ANQGSEA. The V end lost 7 bases, the J end lost 4 bases, and 13 bases lay between the germline ends. The CDR3 spans 12 residues. The variable domain in full, with the rest retrieved from reference TRBV29-1 and TRBJ1-1, is SAVISQKPSRDICQRGTSLTIQCQVDSQVTMMFWYRQQPGQSLTLIATANQGSEATYESGFVIDKFPISRPNLTFSTLTVSNMSPEDSSIYLCSGGGGGTEAFFGQGTRLTVV.

As regards this clone: Additional DNA sequences in this sample encode the identical CDR3. V gene TRBV7-9 combines with J gene TRBJ2-5; D gene unclear. Germline V CDR1 and CDR2: SEHNR, FQNEAQ (reference sequence). The CDR3 has 14 amino acids. Trimming took 2 bases from V and 1 from J, leaving 8 bases between them. The CDR3 loop reads CASSLNTGQETQYF. The CDR3 DNA reads as TGTGCCAGCAGCTTAAATACTGGCCAAGAGACCCAGTACTTC.

The chain uses TRBV7-2 and TRBJ2-5; D unclear. From germline, CDR1 is SGHTA and CDR2 FQGNSA. The CDR3 runs to 14 residues. Trimming removed 4 bases from V and 1 base from J, with 10 bases in between. The CDR3 reads CASSSINGQETQYF. CDR3 nucleotide sequence: TGTGCCAGCAGCTCCATAAACGGCCAAGAGACCCAGTACTTC. The whole variable domain, filled in from reference TRBV7-2 and TRBJ2-5, reads GAGVSQSPSNKVTEKGKDVELRCDPISGHTALYWYRQSLGQGLEFLIYFQGNSAPDKSGLPSDRFSAERTGGSVSTLTIQRTQQEDSAVYLCASSSINGQETQYFGPGTRLLVL.

This chain joins TRBV11-3 and TRBJ2-5; possible D gene TRBD2, 6 bases. Looked up from germline, CDR1 is SGHNT and CDR2 is YENEEA. V shed 3 bases and J shed 1 base, with 12 bases lying between them. This CDR3 is built from 15 residues. This CDR3 reads CASSLVGRGQETQYF. Here the CDR3 DNA reads TGTGCCAGCAGCTTGGTCGGGAGAGGCCAAGAGACCCAGTACTTC.

The J gene is TRBJ1-1, the V gene TRBV6-1; no clear D gene. From germline, CDR1 is MNHNS and CDR2 SASEGT. V was pared by 9 bases and J by 3 bases, with 8 bases between. CDR3 length: 11 residues. The CDR3 nucleotides read TGTGCCAGTTACCGGGACACTGAAGCTTTCTTT. This translates into CASYRDTEAFF.

The chain joins TRBV27 to TRBJ2-3, with a possible D match to TRBD1 (5 bases). Germline CDR1 MNHEY, CDR2 SMNVEV (reference sequence). The CDR3 loop spans 16 amino acids. V lost 3 bases to trimming and J lost 0 bases, with 13 bases between them. The CDR3 sequence is CASSLKRAGSTDTQYF. DNA of the CDR3: TGTGCCAGCAGTTTGAAGAGAGCAGGGAGCACAGATACGCAGTATTTT.

Remarks on this clone: One junction end does not reproduce the germline sequence, and a read error may be involved. V gene TRBV7-9 combines with J gene TRBJ2-1; TRBD1 aligns across 12 bases. The CDR3 loop spans 15 amino acids. CDR1 SEHNR and CDR2 FQNEAQ come from the germline V gene (reference sequence). The CDR3 loop reads CSSSPGTGGRNEQFF. CDR3 DNA: TGTTCCAGCAGCCCAGGGACAGGGGGCAGGAATGAGCAGTTCTTC.

This chain connects TRBV7-2 to TRBJ1-3; D gene ambiguous. Germline CDR1 and CDR2: SGHTA and FQGNSA. The CDR3 extends over 15 amino acids. The ends were cut back, 3 bases at V and 4 bases at J, with 13 bases in the middle. CDR3 DNA sequence: TGTGCCAGCAGCTTTGACCGGAGACTGGGAAACACCATATATTTT. Its protein is CASSFDRRLGNTIYF.

The chain employs TRBV6-6 and TRBJ1-1; 9 nucleotides agree with TRBD1. This CDR3 spans 15 amino acids. Trimming cost V 6 bases and J 2 bases; bases outside gene matches: 7. The germline CDR1 and CDR2 sequences are MNHNY and SVGAGI (reference sequence). The CDR3 spells CASREQGAYNTEAFF. For the CDR3, the DNA is TGTGCCAGCAGGGAACAGGGGGCCTACAACACTGAAGCTTTCTTT.

The sample holds one count of this clone. The junction and the germline gene differ at one end; a read error may be behind it. This rearrangement joins TRBV27 to TRBJ2-7; 7 bases align to TRBD1. CDR1 is MNHEY, CDR2 SMNVEV, per germline (reference sequence). This CDR3 comprises 15 residues. The CDR3 sequence is CANSSPGGSSYEQYF. The CDR3 DNA follows: TGTGCCAACAGTTCTCCAGGGGGTTCCTCCTACGAGCAGTACTTC.

The count of this clone is one. V and J are TRBV29-1 and TRBJ2-7, with a possible D match to TRBD2 (6 bases). This CDR3 comprises 13 residues. From germline, CDR1 is SQVTM and CDR2 ANQGSEA. Trimming pared 3 bases from V and 5 bases from J, leaving 14 bases between. The CDR3 nucleotides are TGCAGCGTTGAGAGGTCGCGGGGCGACGAGCAGTACTTC. Its protein product is CSVERSRGDEQYF.

Points on this clone: This CDR3 is also generated by other DNA sequences in the sample. This chain uses TRBV7-8 with TRBJ2-1; 8 bases are shared with TRBD2. This CDR3 spans 14 amino acids. Looked up from germline, CDR1 is SGHVS and CDR2 is FQNEAQ. V trimming: 1 base; J trimming: 6 bases; junction bases outside the gene matches: 2. The CDR3 DNA sequence: TGTGCCAGCAGCTTAGGACTAGCGAGCAATGAGCAGTTCTTC. This sequence encodes CASSLGLASNEQFF.

The chain joins TRBV28 to TRBJ1-5; D is ambiguous. Germline CDR1 reads MDHEN; CDR2 reads SYDVKM. The CDR3 loop spans 15 amino acids. The ends were cut back, 3 bases at V and 2 bases at J, with 11 bases in the middle. The CDR3 DNA reads as TGTGCCAGCAGTTTCGGGAGGGCTGGCAATCAGCCCCAGCATTTT. Amino acids: CASSFGRAGNQPQHF. The full variable domain, with the rest looked up from reference TRBV28 and TRBJ1-5, is DVKVTQSSRYLVKRTGEKVFLECVQDMDHENMFWYRQDPGLGLRLIYFSYDVKMKEKGDIPEGYSVSREKKERFSLILESASTNQTSMYLCASSFGRAGNQPQHFGDGTRLSIL.

The rearrangement uses TRBV19 and TRBJ2-5; D is unclear. With 4 bases removed from V and 1 base from J, the gap between germline ends came to 10 bases. Germline CDR1 reads LNHDA; CDR2 reads SQIVND (reference sequence). The CDR3 is 14 residues long. CDR3 nucleotide sequence: TGTGCCAGTAGTACGATATTCGGCCAAGAGACCCAGTACTTC. Protein: CASSTIFGQETQYF.